A single sample is the source of the 20 T cell receptor beta chains below, sequenced in a study of OX40 agonist ivuxolimab in advanced cancers. TCRdb's table, derived via immunoSEQ multiplex PCR, lists solely in-frame clones and lacks some. The sample includes 70,000 or so clones, 80% seen only once; the top ten take 1% to 1.5%. The sample in question was CD4+ or CD8+ T cells sorted from blood, obtained in a trial of the OX40 agonist ivuxolimab. Receptor source: an adult with an advanced solid tumor such as melanoma, head and neck, liver or kidney cancer.

This clone has a single count. The rearrangement links TRBV7-6 to TRBJ1-2; D remains ambiguous. The length of the CDR3 is 15 residues. Trimming left V 0 bases short and J 4 bases short, with 12 bases between. Per the germline V gene, CDR1 is SGHVS and CDR2 is FNYEAQ. The CDR3 here is CASSLAEGRSYGYTF. CDR3 DNA: TGTGCCAGCAGCTTAGCTGAAGGGAGATCCTATGGCTACACCTTC.

The chain joins TRBV11-1 to TRBJ2-7; TRBD2 agrees at 8 bases. This CDR3 contains 15 residues. Germline lookup yields CDR1 SGHAT and CDR2 FQDESV (reference sequence). After removal of 5 bases from V and 0 bases from J, the junction contained 6 bases not matched to a gene. The CDR3 spells CASSRSGTHSYEQYF. The CDR3 DNA sequence: TGTGCCAGCAGCCGTAGCGGGACACACTCCTACGAGCAGTACTTC. The full variable domain, completed using reference TRBV11-1 and TRBJ2-7, is EAEVAQSPRYKITEKSQAVAFWCDPISGHATLYWYRQILGQGPELLVQFQDESVVDDSQLPKDRFSAERLKGVDSTLKIQPAELGDSAMYLCASSRSGTHSYEQYFGPGTRLTVT.

The chain is built from TRBV6-5 and TRBJ2-7, with 8 bases fitting TRBD1. Germline values: CDR1 MNHEY, CDR2 SVGAGI. The CDR3 has 12 residues. The V gene end was trimmed by 5 bases and the J gene end by 6 bases; junction bases not matched to a gene: 3. The CDR3 sequence is CASSLTGGEQYF. The CDR3 DNA reads TGTGCCAGCAGTCTCACAGGGGGCGAGCAGTACTTC.

The gene calls are TRBV25-1 and TRBJ2-3; a possible D gene is TRBD1 (5 bases). This CDR3 contains 18 residues. The V end lost 2 bases, the J end lost 4 bases, and 22 bases lay between the germline ends. Germline V gene data show CDR1 as MGHDK and CDR2 as SYGVNS. The CDR3 loop is CASSERRGSRNLPDTQYF. In DNA form, the CDR3 reads TGTGCCAGCAGTGAACGAAGGGGCTCCCGCAACTTACCAGATACGCAGTATTTT.

The rearrangement links TRBV21-1 to TRBJ2-4; the table names TRBD1, a call not compared with the DNA. TRBV21-1 is assigned pseudogene status. The CDR3 has 12 residues. In DNA form, the CDR3 reads TGTGCCAGCAGCAATCCAGTAAACATTCAGTACTTC. Translating it yields CASSNPVNIQYF.

The chain joins TRBV15 to TRBJ1-2; D is unresolved. CDR3 length: 13 residues. In germline, CDR1 is LNHNV, CDR2 YYDKDF (reference sequence). With 1 base removed from V and 8 bases from J, the gap between germline ends came to 11 bases. In DNA form, the CDR3 reads TGTGCCACCAGCAGAGCTGGGTCGGGAGGCTACACCTTC. It encodes CATSRAGSGGYTF.

CDR3 sequence reads: CASRQLAGGGRYGYTF. The CDR3 region has the DNA TGCGCCAGCAGGCAACTCGCGGGAGGGGGCCGGTATGGCTACACCTTC. The gene calls are TRBV5-1 and TRBJ1-2; 7 bases are a match to TRBD1. Per the germline V gene, CDR1 is SGHRS and CDR2 is YFSETQ. CDR3 length: 16 amino acids. Germline trimming cut 5 bases from V and 5 bases from J; bases unmatched to any gene: 15. The variable domain in full, completed from reference TRBV5-1 and TRBJ1-2, reads KAGVTQTPRYLIKTRGQQVTLSCSPISGHRSVSWYQQTPGQGLQFLFEYFSETQRNKGNFPGRFSGRQFSNSRSEMNVSTLELGDSALYLCASRQLAGGGRYGYTFGSGTRLTVV.

The rearrangement uses TRBV7-2 and TRBJ1-1; 9 bases align to TRBD1. Losses at the gene ends were 5 bases for V and 10 bases for J; bases not matched to a gene: 17. CDR3 length: 16 residues. Germline assignment: CDR1 SGHTA and CDR2 FQGNSA. The CDR3 DNA follows: TGTGCCAGCAGCCCCAGTCCCGGGACAGGGACTGGTATAGCTTTCTTT. Protein product: CASSPSPGTGTGIAFF.

The V and J genes are TRBV6-6 and TRBJ2-7, with D possibly being TRBD1 (6 bases). CDR1 is MNHNY, CDR2 SVGAGI, per germline (reference sequence). Between the trimmed V and J ends, which lost 5 bases and 4 bases, there was a span of 12 bases. The CDR3 consists of 13 residues. The CDR3 protein is CASSPNRAYEQYF. The CDR3 coding sequence is TGTGCCAGCAGTCCGAACAGGGCTTACGAGCAGTACTTC.

The V and J genes are TRBV7-2 and TRBJ1-5, with D tentatively TRBD1 (5 bases). The CDR3 totals 15 residues. V lost 1 base and J lost 4, with 11 bases in between. The germline V gene encodes CDR1 SGHTA and CDR2 FQGNSA. As DNA, the CDR3 is TGTGCCAGCAGCTTAGGGGGGTATGGAAATCAGCCCCAGCATTTT. Its protein product is CASSLGGYGNQPQHF.

The chain employs TRBV5-1 and TRBJ2-7, with TRBD1 matching over 9 bases. CDR1 SGHRS and CDR2 YFSETQ come from the germline V gene. The CDR3 runs 14 residues. Trimming cost V 8 bases and J 1 base; bases outside gene matches: 7. The CDR3 DNA is TGCGCCAGTGCCGCCGGGACAGGGTCCTACGAGCAGTACTTC. Translated: CASAAGTGSYEQYF. Supplemented by reference TRBV5-1 and TRBJ2-7, the full variable domain reads KAGVTQTPRYLIKTRGQQVTLSCSPISGHRSVSWYQQTPGQGLQFLFEYFSETQRNKGNFPGRFSGRQFSNSRSEMNVSTLELGDSALYLCASAAGTGSYEQYFGPGTRLTVT.

This clone occurred a few times. This chain links TRBV5-4 with TRBJ1-2; a possible D gene is TRBD1 (5 bases). CDR1 and CDR2 from the germline V gene are SGHNT and YYREEE (reference sequence). Trimming removed 5 bases from V and 4 bases from J, with 18 bases in between. The CDR3 runs 15 residues. The CDR3 protein is CASRSQGGFGYGYTF. CDR3 nucleotide sequence: TGTGCCAGCAGGTCCCAGGGAGGGTTTGGCTATGGCTACACCTTC.

The chain employs TRBV5-1 and TRBJ1-1; tentatively, D is TRBD1 (5 bases). CDR3 length: 14 amino acids. Germline V CDR1 and CDR2: SGHRS, YFSETQ. Deletions cut 1 base from V and 4 bases from J, with 11 bases between. As DNA, the CDR3 is TGCGCCAGCAGCTTGATCGGGGCGGGCACTGAAGCTTTCTTT. As protein: CASSLIGAGTEAFF.

The chain joins TRBV11-2 to TRBJ1-6; D call uncertain. CDR1 SGHAT and CDR2 FQNNGV come from the germline V gene. The CDR3 contains 14 residues. Trimming left V 0 bases short and J 7 bases short, with 7 bases between. The CDR3 nucleotides read TGTGCCAGCAGCTTAGACCCGGGGAATTCACCCCTCCACTTT. It translates to CASSLDPGNSPLHF. The entire variable domain, with the rest obtained from reference TRBV11-2 and TRBJ1-6, is as follows: EAGVAQSPRYKIIEKRQSVAFWCNPISGHATLYWYQQILGQGPKLLIQFQNNGVVDDSQLPKDRFSAERLKGVDSTLKIQPAKLEDSAVYLCASSLDPGNSPLHFGNGTRLTVT.

The V and J genes are TRBV30 and TRBJ1-4; a weak D match, TRBD1 (5 bases). V was trimmed by 3 bases and J by 4 bases, leaving 15 bases between them. This CDR3 spans 15 amino acids. Germline V CDR1 and CDR2: GTSNPN, SVGIG (reference sequence). The CDR3: CAWSPRGHFNEKLFF. CDR3 nucleotides: TGTGCCTGGAGCCCTCGCGGACACTTTAATGAAAAACTGTTTTTT.

The chain employs TRBV12-5 and TRBJ1-5; TRBD1 might be the D (5 bases). The CDR3 extends over 12 amino acids. V was pared by 5 bases and J by 7 bases, with 9 bases between. CDR1 is LGHNT, CDR2 FRNRAP, per germline. CDR3 sequence: CASGQGSQPQHF. CDR3 coding DNA: TGTGCTAGTGGTCAGGGTTCGCAGCCCCAGCATTTT.

This clone has only a few counts. The chain couples TRBV6-6 to TRBJ1-2; maybe TRBD1 (6 bases). Trimming pared 4 bases from V and 4 bases from J, leaving 10 bases between. The length of the CDR3 is 13 residues. CDR1 is MNHNY, CDR2 SVGAGI, per germline (reference sequence). The CDR3 DNA follows: TGTGCCAGCAGTTCACAGGGTATCTATGGCTACACCTTC. Translating gives CASSSQGIYGYTF.

This chain uses TRBV7-2 with TRBJ2-2; D uncertain. V lost 4 bases and J 5 bases, leaving 14 bases between the germline ends. Germline assignment: CDR1 SGHTA and CDR2 FQGNSA. The CDR3 consists of 15 residues. The CDR3 sequence is CASSSSPSPTGELFF. In DNA, the CDR3 is TGTGCCAGCAGCTCCAGCCCGAGTCCAACCGGGGAGCTGTTTTTT.

V is TRBV5-6 and J is TRBJ2-7; possibly TRBD2 for D (6 bases). V was clipped by 2 bases and J by 4 bases, with 13 bases between them. The CDR3 spans 14 residues. Germline V lookup: CDR1 SGHDT, CDR2 YYEEEE. The CDR3 DNA is TGTGCCAGCAGCTTCAAGGCGGCGGGATACGAGCAGTACTTC. Translating gives CASSFKAAGYEQYF. Full variable domain (missing parts from reference TRBV5-6 and TRBJ2-7): DAGVTQSPTHLIKTRGQQVTLRCSPKSGHDTVSWYQQALGQGPQFIFQYYEEEERQRGNFPDRFSGHQFPNYSSELNVNALLLGDSALYLCASSFKAAGYEQYFGPGTRLTVT.

The rearrangement uses TRBV6-6 and TRBJ1-1; 7 bases map to TRBD1. Germline trimming cut 2 bases from V and 0 bases from J; bases unmatched to any gene: 0. Germline V gene data show CDR1 as MNHNY and CDR2 as SVGAGI (reference sequence). The CDR3 loop spans 14 amino acids. CDR3: CASSYGTVNTEAFF. The DNA of the CDR3 is TGTGCCAGCAGTTACGGGACAGTGAACACTGAAGCTTTCTTT.